The rows below give T cell receptor beta chains drawn from one sample of a study of Graves' ophthalmopathy and Graves' hyperthyroidism. MiXCR, run by TCRdb on the multiplex PCR reads, gives a single entry per CDR3 protein. The repertoire holds some 350,000 distinct CDR3 sequences, roughly 15% seen once, with roughly 2.6% in the top ten. The sequenced sample was peripheral blood. The receptor set was obtained from an adult woman with stable Graves' hyperthyroidism. CDR3s include the opening cysteine and the closing phenylalanine or tryptophan. D genes are given only for firm matches. Clone size appears in some rows only: once, few, many, or a class for an expanded clone.

CDR3 length	D gene	clone size	V gene	J gene	CDR3 DNA	CDR3 protein
16	.	many	TRBV5-6	TRBJ2-5	TGTGCCAGCAGCTATCTTTCCCTCGGGATGCAAGAGACCCAGTACTTC	CASSYLSLGMQETQYF
16	.	.	TRBV4-2	TRBJ1-2	TGTGCCAGCAGCCAAGACTTCATTGGGGGGAACTATGGCTACACCTTC	CASSQDFIGGNYGYTF
15	.	many	TRBV7-2	TRBJ1-6	TGTGCCAGCAGCATGGGACGTGGGAGTCAATCACCCCTCCACTTT	CASSMGRGSQSPLHF
15	.	many	TRBV13	TRBJ2-7	TGTGCCAGCAGCTTCCCCTCGGAGGGTGTTTTCGAGCAGTACTTC	CASSFPSEGVFEQYF
11	.	many	TRBV30	TRBJ1-2	TGTGCCTGGAGCCCGGGACATTCTAAGTATTTC	CAWSPGHSKYF
18	.	.	TRBV15	TRBJ2-2	TGTGCCACCAGCGGAACGTTACAGGGACACCTAAACACCGGGGAGCTGTTTTTT	CATSGTLQGHLNTGELFF
13	.	.	TRBV12-3/TRBV12-4	TRBJ1-1	TGTGCCAGCAGTTTTGGGGACCTGAGAGAAGCTTTCTTT	CASSFGDLREAFF
14	.	once	TRBV6-1	TRBJ2-2	TGTGCCAGCAGGGCCCCAGGGGACACCGGGGAGCTGTTTTTT	CASRAPGDTGELFF
13	.	many	TRBV20-1	TRBJ2-7	TGCAGTGCTCGGTGGACTTCCGACTACGAGCAGTACTTC	CSARWTSDYEQYF
15	.	many	TRBV7-2	TRBJ2-7	TGTGCCAGCAGCTCCGTAGGACCGACGGCGGACGAGCAGTACTTC	CASSSVGPTADEQYF
16	TRBD1	.	TRBV6-5	TRBJ1-3	TGTGCCAGCAGTTACTCCACAGGGGGCTCTGGAAACACCATATATTTT	CASSYSTGGSGNTIYF
13	.	few	TRBV7-2	TRBJ1-1	TGTGCCAGCAGCTTAGGGGGTAGCACTGGAGCTTTCTTT	CASSLGGSTGAFF
11	.	many	TRBV20-1	TRBJ2-7	TGCAGTGCTAGTCTAGGGTACGAGCAGTACTTC	CSASLGYEQYF
10	.	many	TRBV6-2/TRBV6-3	TRBJ2-5	TGTGCCAGCAGTCAAGGCACCCAGTACTTC	CASSQGTQYF